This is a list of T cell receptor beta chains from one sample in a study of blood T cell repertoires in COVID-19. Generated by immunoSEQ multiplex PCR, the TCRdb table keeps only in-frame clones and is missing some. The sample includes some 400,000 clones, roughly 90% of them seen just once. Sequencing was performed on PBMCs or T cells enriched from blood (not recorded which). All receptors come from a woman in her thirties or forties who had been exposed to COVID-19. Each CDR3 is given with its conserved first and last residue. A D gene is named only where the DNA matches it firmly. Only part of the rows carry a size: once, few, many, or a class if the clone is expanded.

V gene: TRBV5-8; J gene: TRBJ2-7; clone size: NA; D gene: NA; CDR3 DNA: TGTGCCAGCAGCTTGGTTGCGGTCCCTCCCGGAGAGTACTTC; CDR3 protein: CASSLVAVPPGEYF
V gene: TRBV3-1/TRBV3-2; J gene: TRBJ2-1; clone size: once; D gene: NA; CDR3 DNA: TGTGCCAGCAGCTGGGAGGGACAATACAATGAGCAGTTCTTC; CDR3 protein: CASSWEGQYNEQFF
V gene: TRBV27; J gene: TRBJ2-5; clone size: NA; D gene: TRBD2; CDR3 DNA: TGTGCCAGCAGGCAGGGGACTAGTTGGCTGGAGACCCAGTACTTC; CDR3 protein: CASRQGTSWLETQYF
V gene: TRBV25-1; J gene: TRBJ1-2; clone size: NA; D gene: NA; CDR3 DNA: TGTGCCAGCAGTGATTATCGGCAGGGAGGCGGCTACACCTTC; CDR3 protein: CASSDYRQGGGYTF
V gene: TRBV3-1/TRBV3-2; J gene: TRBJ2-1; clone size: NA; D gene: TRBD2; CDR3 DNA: TGTGCCAGCAGCCAAGAGCTTCCATGGGGCGGGGGGCCATACAATGAGCAGTTCTTC; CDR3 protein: CASSQELPWGGGPYNEQFF
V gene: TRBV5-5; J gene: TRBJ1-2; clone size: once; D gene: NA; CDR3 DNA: TGTGCCAGCAGCTTGGGCGTGGATGGCTACACCTTC; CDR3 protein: CASSLGVDGYTF
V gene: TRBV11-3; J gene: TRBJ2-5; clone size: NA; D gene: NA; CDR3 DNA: TGTGCCAGCAGCCCCGGGTTTACGGGGACCCAGTACTTC; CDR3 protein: CASSPGFTGTQYF
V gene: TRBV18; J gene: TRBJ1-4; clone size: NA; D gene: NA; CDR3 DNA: TGTGCCAGCTCACCTGGACAGAATGAAAAACTGTTTTTT; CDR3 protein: CASSPGQNEKLFF
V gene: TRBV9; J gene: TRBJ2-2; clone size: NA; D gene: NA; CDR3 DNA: TGTGCCAGCAGCCCTCCCAGGGGCGGTCCCGGGGAGCTGTTTTTT; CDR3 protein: CASSPPRGGPGELFF
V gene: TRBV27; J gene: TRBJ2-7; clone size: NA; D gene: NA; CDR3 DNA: TGTGCCAGCAGTTTATTAGTTTCCGCCGAGCAGTACTTC; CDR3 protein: CASSLLVSAEQYF
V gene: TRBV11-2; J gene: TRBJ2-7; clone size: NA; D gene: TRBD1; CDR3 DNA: TGTGCCAGCAGCTGGACTGGACAGGGCGCCATCCCCTACGAGCAGTACTTC; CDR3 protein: CASSWTGQGAIPYEQYF
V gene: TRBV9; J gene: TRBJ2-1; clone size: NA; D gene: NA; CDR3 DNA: TGTGCCAGCAGCGTAGAGGGGCGGACCCCGCGCAATGAGCAGTTCTTC; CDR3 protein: CASSVEGRTPRNEQFF
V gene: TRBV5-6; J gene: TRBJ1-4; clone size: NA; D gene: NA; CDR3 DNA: TGTGCCAGCAGCTTGAGAGGGTTAGGTGAAAAACTGTTTTTT; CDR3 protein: CASSLRGLGEKLFF
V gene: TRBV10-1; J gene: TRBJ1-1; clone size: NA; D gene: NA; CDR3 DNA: TGCGCCAGCAGTGAGTCGGGGGCAGGGGTCGCGGTAACTGAAGCTTTCTTT; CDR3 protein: CASSESGAGVAVTEAFF
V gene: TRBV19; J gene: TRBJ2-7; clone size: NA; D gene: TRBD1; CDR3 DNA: TGTGCCAGTAGCCCCGACAGGGTTGCGGACTACGAGCAGTACTTC; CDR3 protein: CASSPDRVADYEQYF
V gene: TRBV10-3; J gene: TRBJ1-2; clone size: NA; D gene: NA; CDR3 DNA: TGTGCCATCAGTGAGCTGGACATCGGGGGCTACACCTTC; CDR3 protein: CAISELDIGGYTF
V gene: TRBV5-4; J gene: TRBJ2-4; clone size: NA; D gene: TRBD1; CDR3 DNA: TGTGCCAGCAGCTTGGGCGACAGGGGCAGGGCCCCAAACATTCAGTACTTC; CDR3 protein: CASSLGDRGRAPNIQYF
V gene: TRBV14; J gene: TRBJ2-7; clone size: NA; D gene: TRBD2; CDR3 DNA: TGTGCCAGCAGCCATTACGGGACTAGCGGGAGGCTGAATCATTACGAGCAGTACTTC; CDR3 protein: CASSHYGTSGRLNHYEQYF
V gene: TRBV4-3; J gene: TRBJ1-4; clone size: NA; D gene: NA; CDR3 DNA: TGCGCCAGCAGCCAAGGGGGGGAGCGCTCAACTAATGAAAAACTGTTTTTT; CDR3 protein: CASSQGGERSTNEKLFF
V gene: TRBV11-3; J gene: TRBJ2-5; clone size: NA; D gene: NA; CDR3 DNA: TGTGCCAGCAGCTTAGGCGGCAAGGCGGAGACCCAGTACTTC; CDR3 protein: CASSLGGKAETQYF
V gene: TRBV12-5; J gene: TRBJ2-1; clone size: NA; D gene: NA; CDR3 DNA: TGTGCTAGTGCCCTTGGCAGGGAAGATGAGCAGTTCTTC; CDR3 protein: CASALGREDEQFF
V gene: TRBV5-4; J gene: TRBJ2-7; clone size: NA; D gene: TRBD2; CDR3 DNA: TGTGCCAGCAGCATTGGGGGGGGTACTTACGAGCAGTACTTC; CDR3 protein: CASSIGGGTYEQYF
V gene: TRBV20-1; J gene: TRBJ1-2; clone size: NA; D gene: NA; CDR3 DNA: TGCAGTGCTAGAGCAGATTATGGCTACACCTTC; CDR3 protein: CSARADYGYTF
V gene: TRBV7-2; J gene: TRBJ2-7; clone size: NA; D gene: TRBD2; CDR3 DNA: TGTGCCAGCAGCTTAGCAACTAGCGAGAGCTCCTACGAGCAGTACTTC; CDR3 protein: CASSLATSESSYEQYF
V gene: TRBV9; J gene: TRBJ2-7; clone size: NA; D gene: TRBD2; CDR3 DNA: TGTGCCAGCAGCCCACTTGGGACTAGCGGCTCCTACGAGCAGTACTTC; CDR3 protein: CASSPLGTSGSYEQYF
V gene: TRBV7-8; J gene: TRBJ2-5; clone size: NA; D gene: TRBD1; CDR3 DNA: TGTGCCAGCAGGGGGTCGGGACAGGGAAAAGAGACCCAGTACTTC; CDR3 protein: CASRGSGQGKETQYF
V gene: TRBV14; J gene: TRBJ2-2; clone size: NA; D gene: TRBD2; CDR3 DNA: TGTGCCAGCAGCCAAGAGTATATAGGACTAGCACTCAGTGACGGGGAGCTGTTTTTT; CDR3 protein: CASSQEYIGLALSDGELFF
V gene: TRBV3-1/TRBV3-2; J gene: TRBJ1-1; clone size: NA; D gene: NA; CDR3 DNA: TGTGCCAGCAGCCCCCTGGGGCAGCTGAACACTGAAGCTTTCTTT; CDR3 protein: CASSPLGQLNTEAFF
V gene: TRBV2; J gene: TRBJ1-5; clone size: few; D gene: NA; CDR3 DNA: TGTGCCAGCAGTGATTGGGACACCAATCAGCCCCAGCATTTT; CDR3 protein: CASSDWDTNQPQHF
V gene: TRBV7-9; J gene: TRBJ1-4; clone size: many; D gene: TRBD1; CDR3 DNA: TGTGCCAGCAGCTTAGGCCAACCCCGACAGGGCCGGGACGAAAAACTGTTTTTT; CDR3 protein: CASSLGQPRQGRDEKLFF
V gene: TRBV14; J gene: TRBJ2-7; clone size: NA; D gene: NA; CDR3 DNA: TGTGCCAGCGGAACAGCGGTTGAGCAGTACTTC; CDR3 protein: CASGTAVEQYF
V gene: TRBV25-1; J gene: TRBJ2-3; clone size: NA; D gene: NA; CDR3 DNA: TGTGCCAGCAGTGAATATATCTCCCCCGGGGATACGCAGTATTTT; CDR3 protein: CASSEYISPGDTQYF
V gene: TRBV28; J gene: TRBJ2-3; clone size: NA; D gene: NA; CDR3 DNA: TGTGCCAGCAGTCCCAGAATCAGGGGAGCAGATACGCAGTATTTT; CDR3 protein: CASSPRIRGADTQYF
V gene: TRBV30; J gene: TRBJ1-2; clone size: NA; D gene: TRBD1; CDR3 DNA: TGTGCCTGGAGCCAACAGGGGGCAAACTATGGCTACACCTTC; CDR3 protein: CAWSQQGANYGYTF
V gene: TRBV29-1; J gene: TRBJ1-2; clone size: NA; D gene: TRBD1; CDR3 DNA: TGCAGCGTTGAAGGTCAGCAGGGACAGGGAAAAGGCTATGGCTACACCTTC; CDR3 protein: CSVEGQQGQGKGYGYTF
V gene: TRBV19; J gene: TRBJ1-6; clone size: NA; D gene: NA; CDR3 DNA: TGTGCCAGTATGGGAAACGGGGCCTATAATTCACCCCTCCACTTT; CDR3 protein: CASMGNGAYNSPLHF
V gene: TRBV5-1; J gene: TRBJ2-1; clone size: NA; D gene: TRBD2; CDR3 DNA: TGCGCCAGCAGCTTGGTAGCGGGGGTTTACAATGAGCAGTTCTTC; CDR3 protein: CASSLVAGVYNEQFF
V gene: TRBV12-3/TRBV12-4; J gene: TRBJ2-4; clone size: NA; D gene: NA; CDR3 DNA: TGTGCCAGCAGTCCCACGAGAAACATTCAGTACTTC; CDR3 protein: CASSPTRNIQYF
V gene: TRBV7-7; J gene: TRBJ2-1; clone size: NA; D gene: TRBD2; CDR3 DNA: TGTGCTAGCAGCTTAGACCAGCGGGAGGCCAGTGAGCAGTTCTTC; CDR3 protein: CASSLDQREASEQFF
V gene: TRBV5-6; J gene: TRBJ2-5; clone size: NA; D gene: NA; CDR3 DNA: TGTGCCAGCAGCCGGGGGGGACAGGGAGAGACCCAGTACTTC; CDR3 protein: CASSRGGQGETQYF
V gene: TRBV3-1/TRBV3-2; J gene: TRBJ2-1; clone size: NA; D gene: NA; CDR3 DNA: TGTGCCAGCAGCCAAGTCCGCGGAGGGCCGAGCTTGTTCTTC; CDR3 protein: CASSQVRGGPSLFF
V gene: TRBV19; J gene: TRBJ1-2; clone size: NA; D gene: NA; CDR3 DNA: TGTGCCAGTAGTTTCCTAGACAGATACTATGGCTACACCTTC; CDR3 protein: CASSFLDRYYGYTF
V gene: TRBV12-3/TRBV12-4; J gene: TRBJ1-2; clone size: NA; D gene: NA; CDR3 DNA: TGTGCCAGCAATCAGTGGGACAAGGGCTACACCTTC; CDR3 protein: CASNQWDKGYTF
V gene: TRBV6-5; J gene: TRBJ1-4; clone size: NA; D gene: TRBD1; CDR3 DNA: TGTGCCAGCAGCGCCGGGACAGGGAGTGAAAAACTGTTTTTT; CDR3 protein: CASSAGTGSEKLFF
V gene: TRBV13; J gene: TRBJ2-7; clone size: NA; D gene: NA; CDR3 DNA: TGTGCCAGCAGCCACCGGCAGGGCGGCGGCGAGCAGTACTTC; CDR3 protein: CASSHRQGGGEQYF
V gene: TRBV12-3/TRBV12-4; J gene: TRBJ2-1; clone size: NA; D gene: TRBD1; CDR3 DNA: TGTGCCGACAGGGGCAGGGAAGGCAATGAGCAGTTCTTC; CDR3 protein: CADRGREGNEQFF
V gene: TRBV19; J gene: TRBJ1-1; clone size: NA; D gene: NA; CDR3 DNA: TGTGCCAGTAGTCAGGGAACGGCGAACACTGAAGCTTTCTTT; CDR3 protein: CASSQGTANTEAFF
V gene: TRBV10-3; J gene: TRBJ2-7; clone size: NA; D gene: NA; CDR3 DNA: TGTGCCATCAGTGAGTCGGAGGACAGAGTTTCCTACGAGCAGTACTTC; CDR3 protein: CAISESEDRVSYEQYF
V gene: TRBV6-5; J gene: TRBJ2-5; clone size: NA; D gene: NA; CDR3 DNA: TGTGCCAGCAGCCCCGGGACAATAAGACAAGAGACCCAGTACTTC; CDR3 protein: CASSPGTIRQETQYF
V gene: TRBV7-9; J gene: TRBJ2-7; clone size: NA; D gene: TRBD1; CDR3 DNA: TGTGCCAGCAGCTTAGGTGGGACAGGGCATGGCTACGAGCAGTACTTC; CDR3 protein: CASSLGGTGHGYEQYF
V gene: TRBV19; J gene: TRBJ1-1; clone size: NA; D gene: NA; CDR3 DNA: TGTGCCAGTAGTTTCGCAGGGGAAGCTTTCTTT; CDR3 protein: CASSFAGEAFF